What follows are 2 T cell receptor beta chains derived from one specimen sequenced in a study of cytomegalovirus exposure and HLA in healthy donors. With 60 Vbeta and 13 Jbeta primers, the PCR was carried out. Produced via immunoSEQ multiplex PCR; TCRdb's table is partial and in-frame only. The sample contains tens of thousands of clones, more than 70% of which appear only once. Sequencing input: PBMCs. Receptors were obtained from a man aged 40-55 years in good health and CMV-seronegative.

The J gene is TRBJ1-1, the V gene TRBV20-1; maybe TRBD1 (5 bases). CDR1 is DFQATT and CDR2 is SNEGSKA in the germline V gene (reference sequence). V lost 0 bases and J 11 bases, leaving 10 bases between the germline ends. The CDR3 is 11 amino acids. CDR3 in amino acids: CSARDSGKAFF. Written as DNA, the CDR3 is TGCAGTGCTAGAGATTCAGGGAAGGCTTTCTTT.

The rearrangement links TRBV7-9 to TRBJ2-5; possible D gene TRBD1, 6 bases. Germline CDR1 reads SEHNR; CDR2 reads FQNEAQ (reference sequence). The germline V and J ends were trimmed by 5 bases and 2 bases, with 18 bases remaining between them. This CDR3 region has 16 residues. The DNA for the CDR3 is TGTGCCAGCAGCCTCTTGAGGGGGTTCACACAAGAGACCCAGTACTTC. This codes for CASSLLRGFTQETQYF.